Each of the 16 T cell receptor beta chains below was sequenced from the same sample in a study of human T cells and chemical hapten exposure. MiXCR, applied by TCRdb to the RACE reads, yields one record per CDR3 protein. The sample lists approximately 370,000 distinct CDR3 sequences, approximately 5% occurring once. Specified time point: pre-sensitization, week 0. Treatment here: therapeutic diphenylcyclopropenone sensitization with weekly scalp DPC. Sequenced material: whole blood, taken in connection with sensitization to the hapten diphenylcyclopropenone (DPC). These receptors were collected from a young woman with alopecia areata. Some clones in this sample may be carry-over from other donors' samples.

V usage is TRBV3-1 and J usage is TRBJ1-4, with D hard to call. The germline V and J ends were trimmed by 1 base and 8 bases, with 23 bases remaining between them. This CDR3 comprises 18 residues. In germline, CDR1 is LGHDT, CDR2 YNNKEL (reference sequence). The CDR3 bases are TGTGCCAGCAGCCAAGGGGTCACCGAATCCCCGGGAGAGGAAAAACTGTTTTTT. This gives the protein CASSQGVTESPGEEKLFF.

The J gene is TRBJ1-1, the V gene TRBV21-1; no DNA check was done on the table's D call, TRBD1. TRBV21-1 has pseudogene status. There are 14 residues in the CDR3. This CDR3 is CASAPYRERRSAFF. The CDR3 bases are TGTGCCAGCGCGCCCTATAGGGAAAGACGCTCGGCTTTCTTT.

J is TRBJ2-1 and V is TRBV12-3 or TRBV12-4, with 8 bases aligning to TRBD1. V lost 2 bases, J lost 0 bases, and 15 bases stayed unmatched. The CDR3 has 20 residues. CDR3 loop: CASSLLLSGQGLSSYNEQFF. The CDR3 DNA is TGTGCCAGCAGTTTATTGTTAAGTGGACAGGGCCTGAGCTCCTACAATGAGCAGTTCTTC.

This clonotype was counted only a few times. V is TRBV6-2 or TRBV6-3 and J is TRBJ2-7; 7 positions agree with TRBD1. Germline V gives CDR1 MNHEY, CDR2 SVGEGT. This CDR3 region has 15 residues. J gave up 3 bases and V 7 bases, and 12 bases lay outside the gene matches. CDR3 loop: CASTSRDSLLYEQYF. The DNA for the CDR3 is TGTGCCAGCACATCCCGGGACAGCCTTCTCTACGAGCAGTACTTC.

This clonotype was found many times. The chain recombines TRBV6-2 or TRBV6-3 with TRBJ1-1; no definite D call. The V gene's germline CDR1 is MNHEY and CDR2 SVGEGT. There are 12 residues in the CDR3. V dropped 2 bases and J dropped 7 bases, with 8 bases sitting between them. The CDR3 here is CASSYRPGEAFF. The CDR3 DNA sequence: TGTGCCAGCAGTTACCGACCTGGTGAAGCTTTCTTT.

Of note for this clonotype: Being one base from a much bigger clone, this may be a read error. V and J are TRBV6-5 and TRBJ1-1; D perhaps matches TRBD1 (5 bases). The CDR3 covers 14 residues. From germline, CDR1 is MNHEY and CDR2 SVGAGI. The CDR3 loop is CAGRLSGTDTEAFF. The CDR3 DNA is TGTGCCGGCAGGCTGTCAGGGACTGACACTGAAGCTTTCTTT.

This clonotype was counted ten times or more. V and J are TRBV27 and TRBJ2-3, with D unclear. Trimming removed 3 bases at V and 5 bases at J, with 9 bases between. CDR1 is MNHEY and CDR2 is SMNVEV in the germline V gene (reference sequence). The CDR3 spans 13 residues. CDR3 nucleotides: TGTGCCAGCAGTTTTGGACCAGGAGATACGCAGTATTTT. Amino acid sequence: CASSFGPGDTQYF.

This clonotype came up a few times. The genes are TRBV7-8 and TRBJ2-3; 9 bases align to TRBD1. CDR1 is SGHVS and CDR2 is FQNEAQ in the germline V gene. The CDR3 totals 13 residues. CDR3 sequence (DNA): TGTGCAGCCGGGGACAGGGACACAGATACGCAGTATTTT. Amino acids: CAAGDRDTDTQYF.

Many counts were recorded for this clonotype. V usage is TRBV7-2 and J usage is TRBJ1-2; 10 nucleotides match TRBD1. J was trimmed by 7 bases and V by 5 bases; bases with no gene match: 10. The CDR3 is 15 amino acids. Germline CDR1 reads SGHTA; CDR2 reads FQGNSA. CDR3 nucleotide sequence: TGTGCCAGCAGCGCCATTGACAGGGGGCGGGGTGGCTACACCTTC. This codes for CASSAIDRGRGGYTF. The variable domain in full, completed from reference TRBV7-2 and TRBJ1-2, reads GAGVSQSPSNKVTEKGKDVELRCDPISGHTALYWYRQSLGQGLEFLIYFQGNSAPDKSGLPSDRFSAERTGGSVSTLTIQRTQQEDSAVYLCASSAIDRGRGGYTFGSGTRLTVV.

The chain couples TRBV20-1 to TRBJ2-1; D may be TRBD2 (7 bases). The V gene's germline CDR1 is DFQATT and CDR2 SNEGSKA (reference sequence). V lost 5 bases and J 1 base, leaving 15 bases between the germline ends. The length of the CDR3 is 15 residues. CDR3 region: CSAPGAGASYNEQFF. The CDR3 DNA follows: TGCAGTGCTCCGGGGGCGGGGGCTTCCTACAATGAGCAGTTCTTC.

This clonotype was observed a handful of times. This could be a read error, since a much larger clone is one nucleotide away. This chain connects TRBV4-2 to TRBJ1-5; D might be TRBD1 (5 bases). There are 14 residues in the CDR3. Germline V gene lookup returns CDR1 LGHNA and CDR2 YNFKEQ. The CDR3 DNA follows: TGTGCCAGCAGCCTCCGGGGCGGTGATCAGCCCCGGCATTTT. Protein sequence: CASSLRGGDQPRHF.

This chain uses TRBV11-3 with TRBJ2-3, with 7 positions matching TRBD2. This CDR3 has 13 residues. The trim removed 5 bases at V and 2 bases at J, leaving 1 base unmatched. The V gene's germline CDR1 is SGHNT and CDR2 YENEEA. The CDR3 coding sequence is TGTGCCAGCAGCCGGGGGGACACAGATACGCAGTATTTT. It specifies CASSRGDTDTQYF. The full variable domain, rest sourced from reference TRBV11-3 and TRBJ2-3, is EAGVVQSPRYKIIEKKQPVAFWCNPISGHNTLYWYLQNLGQGPELLIRYENEEAVDDSQLPKDRFSAERLKGVDSTLKIQPAELGDSAVYLCASSRGDTDTQYFGPGTRLTVL.

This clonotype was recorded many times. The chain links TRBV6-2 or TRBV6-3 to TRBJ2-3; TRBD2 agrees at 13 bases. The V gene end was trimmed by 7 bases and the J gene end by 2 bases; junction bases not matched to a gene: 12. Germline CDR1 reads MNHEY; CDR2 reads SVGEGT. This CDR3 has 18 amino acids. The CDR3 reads CASKSWTSGGRYTDTQYF. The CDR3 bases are TGTGCCAGCAAGTCCTGGACTAGCGGGGGCCGATACACAGATACGCAGTATTTT.

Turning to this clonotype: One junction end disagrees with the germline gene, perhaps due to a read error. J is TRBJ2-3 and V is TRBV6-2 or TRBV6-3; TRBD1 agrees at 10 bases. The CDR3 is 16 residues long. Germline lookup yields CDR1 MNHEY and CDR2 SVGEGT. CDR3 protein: CDSSSRTGGSVDTQYF. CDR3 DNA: TGTGACAGCAGTTCCCGGACAGGGGGGAGTGTGGATACGCAGTATTTT.

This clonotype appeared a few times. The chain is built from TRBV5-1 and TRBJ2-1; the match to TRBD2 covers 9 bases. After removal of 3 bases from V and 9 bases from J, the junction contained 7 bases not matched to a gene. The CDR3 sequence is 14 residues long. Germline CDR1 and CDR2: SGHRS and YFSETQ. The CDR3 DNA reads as TGCGCCAGCAGCTCCGGGACTAGCTACGGTGAGCAGTTCTTC. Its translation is CASSSGTSYGEQFF.

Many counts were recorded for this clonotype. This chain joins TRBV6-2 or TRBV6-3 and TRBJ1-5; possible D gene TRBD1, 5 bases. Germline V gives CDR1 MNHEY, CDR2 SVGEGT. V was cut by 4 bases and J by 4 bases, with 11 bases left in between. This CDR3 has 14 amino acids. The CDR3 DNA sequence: TGTGCCAGCAGTTCAGGGAGGGCTAATCAGCCCCAGCATTTT. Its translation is CASSSGRANQPQHF.